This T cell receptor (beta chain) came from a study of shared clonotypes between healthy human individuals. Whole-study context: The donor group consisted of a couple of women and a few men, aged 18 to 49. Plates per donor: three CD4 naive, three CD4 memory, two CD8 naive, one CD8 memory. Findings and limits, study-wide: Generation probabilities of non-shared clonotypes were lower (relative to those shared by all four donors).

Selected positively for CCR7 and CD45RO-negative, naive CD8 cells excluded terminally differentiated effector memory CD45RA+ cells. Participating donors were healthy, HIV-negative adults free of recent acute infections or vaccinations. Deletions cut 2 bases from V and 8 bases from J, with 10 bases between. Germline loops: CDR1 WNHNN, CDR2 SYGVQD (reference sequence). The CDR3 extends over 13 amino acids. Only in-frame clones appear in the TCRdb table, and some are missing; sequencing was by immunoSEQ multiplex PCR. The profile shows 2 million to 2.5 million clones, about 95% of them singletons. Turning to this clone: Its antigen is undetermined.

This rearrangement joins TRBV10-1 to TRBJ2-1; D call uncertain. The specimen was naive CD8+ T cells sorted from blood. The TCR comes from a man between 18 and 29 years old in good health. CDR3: CASSEGVGDEQFF. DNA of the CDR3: TGCGCCAGCAGTGAGGGGGTCGGCGATGAGCAGTTCTTC.